A single sample is the source of the 32 T cell receptor beta chains below, sequenced in a study of blood T cell repertoires in COVID-19. Profiled with immunoSEQ multiplex PCR; TCRdb holds only in-frame clones, not every one. The sample consists of under 95,000 clones, around 80% of them appearing once. Sample: peripheral blood. The receptors originated from a man in his 60s with active or convalescent COVID-19.

This chain uses TRBV4-2 with TRBJ2-3, with a weak D call TRBD2 (6 bases). Germline V CDR1 and CDR2: LGHNA, YNFKEQ. Trimming took off 2 bases at V and 3 bases at J, with 21 bases between the two ends. This CDR3 has 18 amino acids. The DNA for the CDR3 is TGTGCCAGCAGCCAACCAACAGAGGAGGGAACCGTTACAGATACGCAGTATTTT. As protein: CASSQPTEEGTVTDTQYF.

The chain employs TRBV2 and TRBJ2-5; D possibly corresponds to TRBD1 (7 bases). V lost 4 bases and J 4 bases, leaving 16 bases between the germline ends. The CDR3 is made up of 15 amino acids. In germline, CDR1 is SNHLY, CDR2 FYNNEI. The CDR3 DNA reads TGTGCCAGCAGTGCTAAACAGGGGAGGATAGAGACCCAGTACTTC. This codes for CASSAKQGRIETQYF.

This chain links TRBV11-3 with TRBJ2-1; possible D gene TRBD1, 5 bases. The V gene lost 1 base and the J gene lost 9 bases, with 7 bases spanning the gap. CDR1 is SGHNT and CDR2 is YENEEA in the germline V gene. The CDR3 covers 12 residues. CDR3 protein: CASSLVRGEQFF. DNA for the CDR3: TGTGCCAGCAGCTTAGTAAGGGGTGAGCAGTTCTTC.

The V and J genes are TRBV5-1 and TRBJ2-3, with D hard to call. Trimming shortened V by 1 base and J by 4 bases, and 10 bases separated the two germline ends. This CDR3 spans 14 amino acids. CDR1 and CDR2 (germline): SGHRS, YFSETQ. The CDR3 sequence is CASSLPPSADTQYF. The CDR3 DNA reads as TGCGCCAGCAGCTTGCCCCCAAGCGCAGATACGCAGTATTTT.

The chain links TRBV2 to TRBJ1-1, with 10 bases that match TRBD1. The CDR3 has 15 amino acids. Germline values: CDR1 SNHLY, CDR2 FYNNEI. J was trimmed by 3 bases and V by 4 bases; bases with no gene match: 5. The CDR3 DNA sequence: TGTGCCAGCAGTGGGGACAGGGGTTGGGACACTGAAGCTTTCTTT. Translated: CASSGDRGWDTEAFF.

The V call is TRBV15, the J call TRBJ2-5; tentative D call: TRBD1 (6 bases). The V and J ends lost 0 bases and 5 bases respectively, with 10 bases between them. This CDR3 comprises 14 residues. Germline lookup yields CDR1 LNHNV and CDR2 YYDKDF (reference sequence). The CDR3 DNA follows: TGTGCCACCAGCAGAGACAGGGGTTGGGAGACCCAGTACTTC. Protein sequence: CATSRDRGWETQYF.

This clone was seen just once. The chain combines TRBV18 with TRBJ1-1; 7 bases agree with TRBD1. Germline V gene data show CDR1 as KGHSH and CDR2 as LQKENI. V was clipped by 3 bases and J by 5 bases; unmatched bases: 12. CDR3 length: 16 amino acids. Written as DNA, the CDR3 is TGTGCCAGCTCACCGCGCGGACAGGTTGGGGGGACTGAAGCTTTCTTT. This gives the protein CASSPRGQVGGTEAFF.

The chain joins TRBV14 to TRBJ2-3, with 8 bases aligning to TRBD2. The CDR3 totals 14 residues. Unmatched junction bases numbered 4, after V lost 4 bases and J lost 4 bases. Germline V CDR1 and CDR2: SGHDN, FVKESK. The CDR3 spells CASSPGLVADTQYF. The CDR3 coding sequence is TGTGCCAGCAGCCCGGGACTAGTGGCAGATACGCAGTATTTT.

J is TRBJ1-2 and V is TRBV12-3 or TRBV12-4, with a tentative D call TRBD1 (5 bases). The CDR3 runs to 12 residues. Trimming removed 7 bases at V and 4 bases at J, with 10 bases between. The CDR3 DNA is TGTGCCAGCACTTCCGACAGCTATGGCTACACCTTC. Protein: CASTSDSYGYTF.

The V call is TRBV11-2, the J call TRBJ2-1; 7 nucleotides match TRBD2. The V gene end was trimmed by 4 bases and the J gene end by 0 bases; junction bases not matched to a gene: 3. There are 15 residues in the CDR3. Looked up from germline, CDR1 is SGHAT and CDR2 is FQNNGV. CDR3 coding DNA: TGTGCCAGCAGCTGGGGGGGGATCTCCTACAATGAGCAGTTCTTC. Its protein product is CASSWGGISYNEQFF.

The V and J genes are TRBV30 and TRBJ2-2, with D possibly being TRBD1 (5 bases). Trimming cost V 8 bases and J 2 bases, with 12 bases left between them. CDR3 size: 13 residues. Germline V gene data show CDR1 as GTSNPN and CDR2 as SVGIG (reference sequence). The CDR3 is CAVQQVNTGELFF. Here the CDR3 DNA reads TGTGCCGTCCAACAGGTTAACACCGGGGAGCTGTTTTTT.

This chain uses TRBV5-6 with TRBJ1-1; D unclear. Germline V gene sequence: CDR1 SGHDT, CDR2 YYEEEE. The CDR3 contains 11 residues. Trimming shortened V by 6 bases and J by 4 bases, and 7 bases separated the two germline ends. The CDR3 DNA is TGTGCCAGCATGTCGGTCACTGAAGCTTTCTTT. Translation gives CASMSVTEAFF.

This rearrangement joins TRBV11-3 to TRBJ2-7; maybe TRBD1 (6 bases). The CDR3 covers 16 residues. The ends were cut back, 3 bases at V and 5 bases at J, with 20 bases in the middle. From germline, CDR1 is SGHNT and CDR2 YENEEA. The CDR3 DNA sequence: TGTGCCAGCAGCTTTAGGACGGGGCAGGGGAACAACGAGCAGTACTTC. Translating gives CASSFRTGQGNNEQYF.

J is TRBJ1-2 and V is TRBV9; D perhaps matches TRBD1 (5 bases). CDR1 SGDLS and CDR2 YYNGEE come from the germline V gene. V was cut by 4 bases and J by 0 bases, with 16 bases left in between. This CDR3 has 16 amino acids. The CDR3 loop reads CASSPRGVGANYGYTF. CDR3 bases: TGTGCCAGCAGCCCCCGGGGGGTGGGTGCTAACTATGGCTACACCTTC.

The rearrangement joins TRBV11-2 to TRBJ1-1; D may be TRBD1 (6 bases). CDR3 length equals 13 residues. CDR1 and CDR2 from the germline V gene are SGHAT and FQNNGV. V lost 2 bases and J lost 11, with 15 bases in between. The CDR3 DNA is TGTGCCAGCAGCTTATCTTTGGGGGCACTGGCTTTCTTT. It yields the protein CASSLSLGALAFF.

The V call is TRBV5-1, the J call TRBJ2-7; D is unclear. This CDR3 is built from 12 residues. V was shortened by 1 base and J by 5 bases, with 7 bases between the two germline ends. Germline-derived CDR1 and CDR2 are SGHRS and YFSETQ. CDR3 region: CASSLFSNEQYF. The CDR3 DNA follows: TGCGCCAGCAGCTTGTTTTCCAACGAGCAGTACTTC.

This chain's CDR3 is CASSPGGTKNIQYF. Written as DNA, the CDR3 is TGCGCCAGCTCCCCGGGGGGAACCAAAAACATTCAGTACTTC. The rearrangement joins TRBV5-1 to TRBJ2-4, with 7 bases aligning to TRBD2. Unmatched junction bases numbered 6, after V lost 7 bases and J lost 2 bases. The germline V gene has CDR1 SGHRS and CDR2 YFSETQ. The CDR3 length is 14 residues.

The chain joins TRBV3-1 (or the pseudogene TRBV3-2) to TRBJ2-3; TRBD2 matches 8 bases. Trimming took 2 bases from V and 3 from J; bases not matched to a gene: 7. CDR1 is LGHDT, CDR2 YNNKEL, per germline (reference sequence). The CDR3 runs 16 residues. The CDR3 here is CASSQSLTSATDTQYF. The CDR3, as DNA: TGTGCCAGCAGCCAAAGTTTGACTAGCGCTACAGATACGCAGTATTTT.

This rearrangement joins TRBV9 to TRBJ2-7, with 11 bases matching TRBD1. CDR3 length: 12 residues. Germline CDR1 and CDR2: SGDLS and YYNGEE. Trimming cost V 7 bases and J 3 bases; bases outside gene matches: 0. In nucleotides, the CDR3 is TGTGCCAGCGGGACAGGGGGCTACGAGCAGTACTTC. Its translation is CASGTGGYEQYF.

This chain connects TRBV30 to TRBJ1-1; D is possibly TRBD1 (5 bases). The CDR3 contains 21 residues. Trimming took off 3 bases at V and 0 bases at J, with 32 bases between the two ends. CDR1 and CDR2 (germline): GTSNPN, SVGIG (reference sequence). This chain's CDR3 is CAWRTGGVLQQYGRMNTEAFF. The DNA of the CDR3 is TGTGCCTGGAGGACGGGGGGAGTCCTACAGCAGTACGGGAGAATGAACACTGAAGCTTTCTTT.

CDR3 region: CASSLRGISGIQYF. In nucleotides, the CDR3 is TGTGCCAGCAGTTTACGAGGGATCAGTGGCATTCAGTACTTC. The gene calls are TRBV28 and TRBJ2-4, with D perhaps matching TRBD2 (5 bases). With 2 bases removed from V and 9 bases from J, the gap between germline ends came to 14 bases. The CDR3 consists of 14 residues. From germline, CDR1 is MDHEN and CDR2 SYDVKM.

This chain connects TRBV11-2 to TRBJ2-1, with 14 bases aligning to TRBD2. V trimming: 5 bases; J trimming: 7 bases; junction bases outside the gene matches: 4. The CDR3 sequence is 15 residues long. CDR1 and CDR2 from the germline V gene are SGHAT and FQNNGV. CDR3 in DNA: TGTGCCAGCAGCCAGGGACTAGCGGGGGCAAATGAGCAGTTCTTC. Protein product: CASSQGLAGANEQFF.

The J gene is TRBJ2-5, the V gene TRBV2; D is undetermined. The CDR3 runs to 14 residues. Looked up from germline, CDR1 is SNHLY and CDR2 is FYNNEI. The germline V and J ends were trimmed by 1 base and 4 bases, with 10 bases remaining between them. CDR3 amino acids: CASSEGASRETQYF. The CDR3 DNA is TGTGCCAGCAGTGAAGGAGCTTCCCGAGAGACCCAGTACTTC.

This clone came up a few times. The genes are TRBV5-6 and TRBJ1-2; no definite D call. V was pared by 7 bases and J by 0 bases, with 10 bases between. Germline V gene sequence: CDR1 SGHDT, CDR2 YYEEEE. CDR3 length: 13 amino acids. The CDR3 is CASFQQANYGYTF. As DNA, the CDR3 is TGTGCCAGCTTCCAACAAGCTAACTATGGCTACACCTTC.

Many counts were recorded for this clone. The chain carries TRBV28 and TRBJ2-7; perhaps TRBD2 as D (7 bases). The length of the CDR3 is 15 residues. The germline CDR1 and CDR2 sequences are MDHEN and SYDVKM. Trimming stripped 6 bases from V and 4 bases from J, with 19 bases between. The CDR3 loop is CASRGGGGVPYEQYF. The DNA of the CDR3 is TGTGCCAGCAGGGGGGGCGGGGGCGTCCCTTACGAGCAGTACTTC. Combining the CDR3 with reference TRBV28 and TRBJ2-7 gives the whole variable domain DVKVTQSSRYLVKRTGEKVFLECVQDMDHENMFWYRQDPGLGLRLIYFSYDVKMKEKGDIPEGYSVSREKKERFSLILESASTNQTSMYLCASRGGGGVPYEQYFGPGTRLTVT.

J is TRBJ1-2 and V is TRBV5-1, with D tentatively TRBD1 (5 bases). The germline V and J ends were trimmed by 0 bases and 0 bases, with 6 bases remaining between them. Germline CDR1 is SGHRS and CDR2 is YFSETQ. The CDR3 extends over 14 amino acids. CDR3 sequence (DNA): TGCGCCAGCAGCTTGGGACAGTCTAACTATGGCTACACCTTC. It is translated as CASSLGQSNYGYTF.

The chain carries TRBV2 and TRBJ2-3, with a tentative D call TRBD1 (6 bases). The CDR3 has 12 residues. V was shortened by 3 bases and J by 8 bases, with 9 bases between the two germline ends. CDR1 and CDR2 from the germline V gene are SNHLY and FYNNEI. In DNA, the CDR3 is TGTGCCAGCAGTGATTCAGGGGCTACGCAGTATTTT. It codes for CASSDSGATQYF.

A few counts support this clone. The chain is built from TRBV4-1 and TRBJ1-2; D perhaps matches TRBD1 (5 bases). CDR3 length equals 14 residues. CDR1 is MGHRA, CDR2 YSYEKL, per germline. V lost 4 bases to trimming and J lost 4 bases, with 13 bases between them. CDR3 coding DNA: TGCGCCAGCAGCCCCCCCGGGGGTCCCTATGGCTACACCTTC. As protein: CASSPPGGPYGYTF.

This chain connects TRBV7-2 to TRBJ2-7; 9 nucleotides line up with TRBD1. Germline CDR1 reads SGHTA; CDR2 reads FQGNSA. The CDR3 is 16 residues long. V shed 2 bases and J 0 bases; nucleotides not matched to a gene: 5. This CDR3 is CASSLQTGGHSYEQYF. The DNA for the CDR3 is TGTGCCAGCAGCTTACAAACAGGGGGCCACTCCTACGAGCAGTACTTC.

This chain joins TRBV5-1 and TRBJ2-7, with 11 nucleotides matching TRBD1. Germline CDR1 reads SGHRS; CDR2 reads YFSETQ. This CDR3 region has 14 residues. V gave up 4 bases and J gave up 4 bases; unmatched junction bases: 4. CDR3 in amino acids: CASSLDRGLYEQYF. As DNA, the CDR3 is TGCGCCAGCAGCCTGGACAGGGGGCTATACGAGCAGTACTTC.

The chain uses TRBV5-4 and TRBJ1-3, with D perhaps matching TRBD1 (5 bases). This CDR3 spans 15 amino acids. Germline V gives CDR1 SGHNT, CDR2 YYREEE (reference sequence). V gave up 7 bases and J gave up 4 bases, with 18 bases separating them. Here the CDR3 DNA reads TGTGCCAGCTTTGACTCAGGGATTCCAGGAAACACCATATATTTT. Translating it yields CASFDSGIPGNTIYF.

The CDR3 DNA is TGTGCCAGCTCGCCGACCGACAGTTCACAGCCCCAGCATTTT. Its translation is CASSPTDSSQPQHF. This chain links TRBV18 with TRBJ1-5; D is possibly TRBD1 (5 bases). Germline lookup yields CDR1 KGHSH and CDR2 LQKENI. Trimming removed 6 bases from V and 7 bases from J, with 16 bases in between. The CDR3 sequence is 14 residues long.